The entry below gives a single T cell receptor beta chain sequence along with its context. Which antigen it targets is not known. Per-base quality was not reported, and no clone a single base away is much larger than it. The entry originates in a study of blood T cell repertoires in COVID-19 (dated by TCRdb to the early 2020s). In terms of the full investigation: The collaborator samples originated in the United States, Italy and Spain and spanned the acute and convalescent phases of COVID-19. The prospective study material was composed of cDNA or gDNA derived from T cells, B-cell-depleted T cells, or PBMCs. Deeply sampled blood TCRbeta repertoires from subjects exposed to, actively infected with, or recovered from COVID-19 were included in the dataset. The repertoires were made available in a free public database intended to serve as a resource for research on the immune response to SARS-CoV-2. The samples were drawn from the first 160 participants of the ongoing ImmuneRACE study and from under 1,500 subjects provided by 6 global collaborators. Sample metadata almost always included a de-identified subject ID, COVID-19 status, age in years and sex. HLA class I and class II types, where available, came from metadata supplied by the sample provider rather than from assay-based typing.

Clipping removes 1 base from V and 7 bases from J, with 7 as the unmatched junction base count. The CDR3 starts with the cysteine, ends with the phenylalanine, and has 15 residues. Left in the record is the CDR3 DNA by itself, 45 bases read in frame from the first base. CDR1 and CDR2, looked up from the germline V gene, are ENHRY and SYGVKD. TCRbeta CDR3 regions were amplified from genomic DNA by means of the immunoSEQ Assay, a bias-controlled multiplex PCR. In the original analysis: Within the assay, amplification of reference gene primers was used to estimate how many nucleated cells each sample contained. To quantify the absolute abundance of each unique TCRbeta CDR3 rearrangement, sequence reads were collapsed and filtered. Productive Simpson clonality was computed per sample as the square root of Simpson's diversity index over productive rearrangements. TCRdb retrieved this table from immuneACCESS and kept in-frame rearrangements only. Not all clones are present; in checked studies, unresolved V genes account for under half, and no reason is known for the remainder. The V and J calls and the clone size are those of that table, but D and trimming were determined from the DNA. The sample includes 100,000 or so clones, with 80% to 90% observed a single time. The ten most abundant clones make up 32% of the sample.

Whole blood was collected in K2EDTA tubes by collaborating institutions according to the institutions' own protocols. For TCRbeta analysis, collaborator samples were shipped as frozen whole blood, as isolated PBMCs, or as DNA extracted from either sample type. Findings and caveats that apply to the study as a whole: Clinical and demographic metadata were provided uncurated, with the amount varying by source and participant.

The sequencing sample was made of peripheral blood. The chain is encoded by TRBV10-3 joined to TRBJ2-1, with TRBD2 matching 7 junction bases. The TCR sequence derives from an elderly woman with acute or convalescent COVID-19. The DNA sequence follows: TGTGCCATCAGTGAGTGGGCGGGGGATCATAATGAGCAGTTCTTC. The encoded protein is CAISEWAGDHNEQFF.